The T cell receptor beta chain under discussion was sequenced for a study of T cell responses to AZD1222 COVID-19 vaccine. Findings and limits, study-wide: No repertoire was sampled before or during the peak T cell response, only after it.

Produced via immunoSEQ multiplex PCR; TCRdb's table is partial and in-frame only. This repertoire includes 150,000 or so clones. V was trimmed by 1 base and J by 1 base, leaving 8 bases between them. Germline-derived CDR1 and CDR2 are SGHAT and FQNNGV. The CDR3 is 14 amino acids. As regards this clone: The antigen remains undetermined.

This sequence was found in an adult in good health. The rearrangement links TRBV11-2 to TRBJ2-7; D not certain. Sample: peripheral blood. The CDR3 nucleotides read TGTGCCAGCAGCTTAGCAATCGAATCCTACGAGCAGTACTTC. It translates to CASSLAIESYEQYF.